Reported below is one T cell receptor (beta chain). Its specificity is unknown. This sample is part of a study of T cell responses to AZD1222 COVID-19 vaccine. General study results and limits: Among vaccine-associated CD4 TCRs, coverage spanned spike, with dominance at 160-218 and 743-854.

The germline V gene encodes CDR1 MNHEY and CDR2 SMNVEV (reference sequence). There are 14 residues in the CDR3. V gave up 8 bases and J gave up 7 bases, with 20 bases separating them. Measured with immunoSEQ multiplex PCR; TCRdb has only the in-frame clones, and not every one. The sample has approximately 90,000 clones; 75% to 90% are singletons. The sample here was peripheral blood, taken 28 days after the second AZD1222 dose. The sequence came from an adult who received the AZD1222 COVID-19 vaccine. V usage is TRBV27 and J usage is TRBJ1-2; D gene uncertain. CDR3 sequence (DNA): TGTGCCAGCTCGGAGGGCCCTTGGACTCTTGGCTACACCTTC. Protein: CASSEGPWTLGYTF.